This entry features one TCR beta chain sequence. This record belongs to a study of blood T cell repertoires in COVID-19. Overall study context: Nucleic acid was either cDNA or gDNA, and it came from T cells, B-cell-depleted T cells, or PBMCs.

Assay: immunoSEQ multiplex PCR; the TCRdb copy retains only in-frame clones and omits some. This sample has 220,000 or so clones; more than 65% occur once, and the top ten carry 3.5% to 4%. The CDR3 sequence is 15 residues long. Losses at the gene ends were 5 bases for V and 4 bases for J; bases not matched to a gene: 3. The V gene's germline CDR1 is SGHTA and CDR2 FQGTGA. The sample was peripheral blood. The rearrangement links TRBV7-3 to TRBJ2-1; 12 bases align to TRBD2. This sequence originates from a woman over 75 with acute or convalescent COVID-19. The CDR3 region is CASSPSGGEYNEQFF. CDR3 coding DNA: TGTGCCAGCAGCCCTAGCGGGGGGGAGTACAATGAGCAGTTCTTC.